This TCR beta chain appears in the sequencing data of a study of CD4 T cell repertoires in COVID-19. With V trimmed by 7 bases and J by 6 bases, 11 bases remained unmatched. The CDR3 totals 15 residues. CDR1 and CDR2 from the germline V gene are MNHEY and SMNVEV (reference sequence). Produced via immunoSEQ multiplex PCR; TCRdb's table is partial and in-frame only. The sample lists 20,000 to 25,000 clones; around nine tenths were seen once. Sequencing was done directly on freshly isolated, uncultured memory T cells. This clonotype was obtained from a human donor who had COVID-19. This specimen consisted of central memory CD4+ T cells from blood, obtained before the COVID-19 pandemic. The V gene is TRBV27, the J gene TRBJ2-1; 8 bases agree with TRBD2. CDR3 sequence reads: CASTRLATGSNEQFF. Written as DNA, the CDR3 is TGTGCCAGCACCCGACTAGCGACTGGCTCCAATGAGCAGTTCTTC.